One sample yielded the 13 T cell receptor beta chains listed below, sequenced in a study of identical twins. TCRdb reanalysed the 5' RACE reads using MiXCR and keeps one entry per CDR3 protein. The sample lists roughly 150,000 distinct CDR3 sequences; roughly 3.5% were seen once. Input material: memory T cells sorted from blood. These TCRs come from a man between 18 and 35 years old in good health.

This clonotype was seen ten or more times. The V and J genes are TRBV3-1 and TRBJ2-5; 9 bases map to TRBD2. V lost 3 bases and J lost 9; bases outside the gene matches: 11. This CDR3 has 15 residues. The germline gives CDR1 LGHDT, CDR2 YNNKEL (reference sequence). The CDR3 coding sequence is TGTGCCAGCAGCCACGGGAGCGGGGGGCTGGGGGCCCAGTACTTC. Amino acids: CASSHGSGGLGAQYF.

This clonotype has ten or more counts. The chain recombines TRBV25-1 with TRBJ2-7; D gene unclear. V lost 3 bases and J lost 2, with 2 bases in between. CDR1 and CDR2 (germline): MGHDK, SYGVNS. The CDR3 is 11 residues long. CDR3 sequence (DNA): TGTGCCAGCAGTGATCCCTACGAGCAGTACTTC. Protein product: CASSDPYEQYF.

The table lists this clonotype with many counts. This chain joins TRBV24-1 and TRBJ2-2; D gene unclear. V was pared by 1 base and J by 4 bases, with 15 bases between. Germline lookup yields CDR1 KGHDR and CDR2 SFDVKD. The CDR3 length is 17 residues. CDR3 nucleotide sequence: TGTGCCACCAGTGATTTTAGGCCGAAGATACGCACCGGGGAGCTGTTTTTT. This translates into CATSDFRPKIRTGELFF.

This clonotype was detected ten times or more. J is TRBJ2-7 and V is TRBV20-1; D is unresolved. The ends were cut back, 3 bases at V and 5 bases at J, with 8 bases in the middle. There are 11 residues in the CDR3. Germline lookup yields CDR1 DFQATT and CDR2 SNEGSKA (reference sequence). The CDR3 DNA reads TGCAGTGCTAGTAAAGGGAACGAGCAGTACGTC. As protein: CSASKGNEQYV.

This clonotype was seen many times. The J gene is TRBJ2-3, the V gene TRBV27; no firm D call. Trimming pared 6 bases from V and 2 bases from J, leaving 15 bases between. The CDR3 covers 15 residues. From germline, CDR1 is MNHEY and CDR2 SMNVEV (reference sequence). CDR3 nucleotides: TGTGCCAGCAGCAAGTCCCGGTTCCCCACAGATACGCAGTATTTT. Translated: CASSKSRFPTDTQYF.

This clonotype has at least ten counts. V and J are TRBV25-1 and TRBJ2-7; 9 bases match TRBD1. This CDR3 spans 14 amino acids. V gave up 4 bases and J gave up 2 bases; unmatched junction bases: 3. Germline V gene data show CDR1 as MGHDK and CDR2 as SYGVNS. CDR3 bases: TGTGCCAGCAGTGGGGGGACAGGGCCCTACGAGCAGTACTTC. It specifies CASSGGTGPYEQYF.

In its sample, this clonotype was seen many times. The chain employs TRBV5-1 and TRBJ2-2; D remains ambiguous. Germline V gene data show CDR1 as SGHRS and CDR2 as YFSETQ. This CDR3 comprises 15 residues. Trimming stripped 5 bases from V and 1 base from J, with 12 bases between. The CDR3 DNA reads as TGCGCCAGCAGGGAGTTGGCGGAGAACACCGGGGAGCTGTTTTTT. Translated, it gives CASRELAENTGELFF. Supplemented by reference TRBV5-1 and TRBJ2-2, the full variable domain reads KAGVTQTPRYLIKTRGQQVTLSCSPISGHRSVSWYQQTPGQGLQFLFEYFSETQRNKGNFPGRFSGRQFSNSRSEMNVSTLELGDSALYLCASRELAENTGELFFGEGSRLTVL.

With respect to this clonotype: It may be a read error: a sequence one base away is much more abundant. Because the CDR3 is missing its conserved closing phenylalanine or tryptophan, this is likely a read error. The chain combines TRBV7-2 with TRBJ2-7; possible D gene TRBD2, 5 bases. Trimming took off 5 bases at V and 5 bases at J, with 13 bases between the two ends. The CDR3 is made up of 13 amino acids. Germline V gene sequence: CDR1 SGHTA, CDR2 FQGNSA. In DNA form, the CDR3 reads TGTGCCAGCAGCCCCGACTATTTTAACGAGCAGTACTCC. Its translation is CASSPDYFNEQYS.

Many counts were recorded for this clonotype. The chain links TRBV20-1 to TRBJ1-1; perhaps TRBD1 as D (6 bases). Per germline, CDR1 DFQATT and CDR2 SNEGSKA (reference sequence). Between the trimmed V and J ends, which lost 0 bases and 7 bases, there was a span of 9 bases. The CDR3 loop spans 12 amino acids. CDR3 loop: CSAREQGYEAFF. Written as DNA, the CDR3 is TGCAGTGCTAGAGAACAGGGATATGAAGCTTTCTTT.

This clonotype was seen many times. The chain joins TRBV18 to TRBJ2-1; D is unresolved. V lost 0 bases to trimming and J lost 8 bases, with 5 bases between them. The CDR3 has 12 residues. Germline V CDR1 and CDR2: KGHSH, LQKENI. The CDR3 loop is CASSPPTDEQFF. The CDR3 bases are TGTGCCAGCTCACCACCGACGGATGAGCAGTTCTTC.

This clonotype was seen a handful of times. The chain carries TRBV6-1 and TRBJ2-7; 12 bases map to TRBD2. Trimming removed 7 bases from V and 3 bases from J; junction bases left unmatched: 10. This CDR3 spans 16 amino acids. Germline assignment: CDR1 MNHNS and CDR2 SASEGT. In DNA, the CDR3 is TGTGCCAGCACTAGCGGGAGGGCCTCCGACCTCTACGAGCAGTACTTC. Translation gives CASTSGRASDLYEQYF.

This clonotype was recorded at least ten times. The CDR3 is CSARVGVNEQYF. The CDR3 DNA sequence: TGCAGTGCTAGAGTCGGGGTAAACGAGCAGTACTTC. The gene calls are TRBV20-1 and TRBJ2-7; D is perhaps TRBD2 (5 bases). The germline V and J ends were trimmed by 1 base and 5 bases, with 9 bases remaining between them. Per germline, CDR1 DFQATT and CDR2 SNEGSKA (reference sequence). The CDR3 contains 12 residues.

The sample holds many counts of this clonotype. V is TRBV18 and J is TRBJ1-5, with 8 bases lining up with TRBD1. The length of the CDR3 is 15 residues. Looked up from germline, CDR1 is KGHSH and CDR2 is LQKENI. After removal of 2 bases from V and 7 bases from J, the junction contained 7 bases not matched to a gene. The CDR3 here is CASSPARGQGQPQHF. The CDR3 DNA reads TGTGCCAGCTCACCAGCCAGGGGGCAAGGACAGCCCCAGCATTTT.